This T cell receptor beta chain was identified during a study of T-cell reconstitution after alpha-beta-depleted transplantation in children. Construction of the TCRbeta library involved unique molecular identifiers. Each CDR3 protein is one row after TCRdb ran MiXCR on the PCR reads. The data hold 490,000 or so distinct CDR3 sequences, with around 13% observed a single time. Germline V gives CDR1 DFQATT, CDR2 SNEGSKA (reference sequence). The V gene end was trimmed by 3 bases and the J gene end by 6 bases; junction bases not matched to a gene: 12. CDR3 length: 17 residues. This clonotype originated in a human donor who donated a stem cell graft to a child with combined immunodeficiency. This specimen was PBMCs from the stem cell graft donor, taken from the stem cell graft. The J gene is TRBJ2-1, the V gene TRBV20-1; 12 bases line up with TRBD2. The CDR3 region has the DNA TGCAGTGCTAGCGGGGGGCTAGCGGGAGGGCCCGGCAATGAGCAGTTCTTC. Its translation: CSASGGLAGGPGNEQFF.